This T cell receptor beta chain stems from a study of blood T cells in healthy people across ages (dated by TCRdb to between 2014 and 2017). About the investigation overall: In model experiments, roughly one uniquely barcoded TCR beta cDNA molecule per two T cells was captured by template switching. Age-related changes in TCR beta repertoire diversity were measured in the study by deep sequencing normalized with unique cDNA molecular identifiers. The donors were split into four age groups: young (average 16 years), middle-aged (39), aged (62) and long-lived (under 85). Donors of different ages were randomly distributed across sequencing lanes to avoid experimental bias. The study analyzed two additional independent replicas of 1 million unique cDNA reads from the same blood draw for two donors, one aged 18 to 30 and one aged 80 or older. Overall results and qualifications from the work: Because the CMV infection status of the donors was unknown, age-related changes in expanded clonotypes may potentially have been confounded. Compared with the aged group, the long-lived group had more naive CD4+ T cells, fewer expanded clones and increased TCR diversity, suggesting age selection. Since profiling was done on bulk unsorted PBMCs, naive and antigen-experienced compartments could not be conclusively compared. Total diversity estimates from one million sequenced T cells were considered lower bounds and underestimates. Observed TCR beta diversity per million T cells fell roughly linearly with age, and a significant reduction was already apparent by age roughly 40. There was a strong correlation between observed TCR beta diversity and the percentage of naive T cells measured by flow cytometry.

Donors were 30 to 45 systemically healthy Caucasian individuals from Russia aged roughly 6 to 90 years. Each donor gave 8 to 10 milliliters of peripheral blood, collected into EDTA-treated Vacutainer tubes. Ficoll-Paque density-gradient centrifugation was used to isolate PBMCs, with at least 6 million per sample. Total RNA was extracted from PBMCs with Trizol reagent, with at least 5.5 micrograms obtained per sample. For every donor, flow cytometry on a PBMC aliquot measured the percentage of naive CD45RAhigh/CD27high T cells. To prepare the library, 5' RACE was applied. Instrument on record: Illumina HiSeq 2500. The second PCR ran for roughly 7 to 11 cycles and used a J-beta primer mix along with a sample-barcoded 5' primer. A template-switch 5' adaptor carrying 12 random nucleotides introduced a unique molecular identifier onto each TCR beta cDNA molecule. Each sample yielded at least 2.5 million CDR3-containing paired-end reads. First-strand cDNA synthesis was performed from all RNA using the Mint cDNA synthesis kit, with priming by a TRBC-specific oligonucleotide. Following uracil-DNA glycosylase treatment, a first 18-cycle PCR with universal primers M1SS and BC2_uni_R was performed on all cDNA. In the authors' own workflow: Each sample was normalized by randomly selecting 1 million high-quality reads, each carrying a distinct molecular identifier. Reads sharing molecular identifiers were discarded rather than binned into consensus sequences. CDR3 identification, clonotype clustering and error correction used MiTCR with a Q25 quality threshold and the strictest error-elimination algorithm. A nonparametric unseen species model using Euler transformation provided a lower-bound estimate of total TCR beta diversity. TCRdb reworked the public reads: Q25 trimming with fastp, MiXCR clone assembly, productive beta chains retained. Every distinct CDR3 protein forms one entry, paired with its most common genes and DNA. TCRdb's processing, not the study's, gives the V and J calls here. Here the sample has some 640,000 distinct CDR3 sequences; about 30% occur a single time. Of the sample, 15% to 17% falls within the top ten clones.

This clonotype was seen a handful of times. No antigen is known for it. No base qualities exist here, and no much larger clone lies one base off it. V loses 4 bases, J loses 0 bases, and the germline ends lie 17 bases apart. From the cysteine up to the phenylalanine, the CDR3 has a length of 17 residues. Here the CDR3 DNA is all that survives: 51 bases in frame from base 1. CDR1 and CDR2 (SGHRS, YFSETQ) derive from the germline V gene. Sample: blood. This receptor was taken from a woman at least 80 years old in good health. The V and J segments used are TRBV5-1 and TRBJ1-3, with TRBD1 tentatively as D gene (5 bases match). This receptor carries the CDR3 CASSPARGGSSGNTIYF. The nucleotides are TGCGCCAGCAGCCCCGCGCGGGGGGGGAGCTCTGGAAACACCATATATTTT.